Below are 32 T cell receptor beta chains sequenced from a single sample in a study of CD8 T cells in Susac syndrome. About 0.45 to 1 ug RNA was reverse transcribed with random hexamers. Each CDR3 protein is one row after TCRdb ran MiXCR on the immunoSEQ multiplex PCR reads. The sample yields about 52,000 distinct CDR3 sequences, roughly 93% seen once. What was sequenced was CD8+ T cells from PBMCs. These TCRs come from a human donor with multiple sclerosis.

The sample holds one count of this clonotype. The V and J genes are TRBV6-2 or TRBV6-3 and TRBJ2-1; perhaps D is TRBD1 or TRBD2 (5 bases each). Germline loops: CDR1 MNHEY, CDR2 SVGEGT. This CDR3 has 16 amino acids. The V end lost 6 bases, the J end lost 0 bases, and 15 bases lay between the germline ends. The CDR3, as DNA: TGTGCCAGCAGCTGGGACCAGCTGAGCTCCTACAATGAGCAGTTCTTC. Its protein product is CASSWDQLSSYNEQFF.

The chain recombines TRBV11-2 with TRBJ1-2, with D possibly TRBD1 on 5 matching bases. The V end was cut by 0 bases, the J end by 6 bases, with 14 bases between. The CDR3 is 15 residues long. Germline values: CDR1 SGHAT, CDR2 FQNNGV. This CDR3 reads CASSLDFGGLDGYTF. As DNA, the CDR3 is TGTGCCAGCAGCTTAGATTTCGGGGGATTAGATGGCTACACCTTC. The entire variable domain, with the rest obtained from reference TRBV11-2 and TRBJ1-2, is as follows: EAGVAQSPRYKIIEKRQSVAFWCNPISGHATLYWYQQILGQGPKLLIQFQNNGVVDDSQLPKDRFSAERLKGVDSTLKIQPAKLEDSAVYLCASSLDFGGLDGYTFGSGTRLTVV.

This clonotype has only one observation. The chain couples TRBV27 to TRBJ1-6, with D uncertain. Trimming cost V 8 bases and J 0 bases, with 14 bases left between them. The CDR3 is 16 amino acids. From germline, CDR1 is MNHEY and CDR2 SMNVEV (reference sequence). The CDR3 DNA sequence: TGTGCCAGCTCGGAAGAAACTAGCTCCTATAATTCACCCCTCCACTTT. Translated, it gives CASSEETSSYNSPLHF.

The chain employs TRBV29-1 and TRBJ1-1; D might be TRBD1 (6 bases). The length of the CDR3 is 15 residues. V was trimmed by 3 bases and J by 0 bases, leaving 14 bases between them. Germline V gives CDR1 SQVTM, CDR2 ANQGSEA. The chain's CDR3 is CSVDFQGPMNTEAFF. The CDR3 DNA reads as TGCAGCGTTGATTTTCAGGGGCCCATGAACACTGAAGCTTTCTTT.

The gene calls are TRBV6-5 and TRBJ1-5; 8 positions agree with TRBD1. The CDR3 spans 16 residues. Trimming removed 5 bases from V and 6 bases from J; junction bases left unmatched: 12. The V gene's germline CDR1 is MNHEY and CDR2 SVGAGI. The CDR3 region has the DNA TGTGCCAGCAGTCAGTCGGACAGGGTGAGGACTCAGCCCCAGCATTTT. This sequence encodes CASSQSDRVRTQPQHF.

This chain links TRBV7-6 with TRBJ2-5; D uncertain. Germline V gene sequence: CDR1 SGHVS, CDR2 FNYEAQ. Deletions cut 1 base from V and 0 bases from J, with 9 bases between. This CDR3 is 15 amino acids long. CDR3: CASSLGPIHQETQYF. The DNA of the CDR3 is TGTGCCAGCAGCTTAGGCCCTATACACCAAGAGACCCAGTACTTC.

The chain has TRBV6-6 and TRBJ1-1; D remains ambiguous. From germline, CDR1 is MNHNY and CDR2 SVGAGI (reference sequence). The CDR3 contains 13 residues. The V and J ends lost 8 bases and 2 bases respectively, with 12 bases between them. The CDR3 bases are TGTGCCAGCGCCCGGGGAATTAACACTGAAGCTTTCTTT. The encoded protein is CASARGINTEAFF.

CDR3 DNA sequence: TGTGCCAGCAGCTATCCTACAGGGGGCGAAGGCTACACCTTC. Translation: CASSYPTGGEGYTF. The V gene is TRBV7-2, the J gene TRBJ1-2; 9 bases are a match to TRBD1. Per the germline V gene, CDR1 is SGHTA and CDR2 is FQGNSA. Trimming removed 4 bases from V and 8 bases from J; junction bases left unmatched: 8. CDR3 size: 14 residues.

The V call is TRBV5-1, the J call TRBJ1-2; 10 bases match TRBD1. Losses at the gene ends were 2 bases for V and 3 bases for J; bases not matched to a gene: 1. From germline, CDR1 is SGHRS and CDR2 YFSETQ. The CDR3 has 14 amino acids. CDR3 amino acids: CASSLGQGDYGYTF. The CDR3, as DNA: TGCGCCAGCAGCTTAGGACAGGGGGACTATGGCTACACCTTC.

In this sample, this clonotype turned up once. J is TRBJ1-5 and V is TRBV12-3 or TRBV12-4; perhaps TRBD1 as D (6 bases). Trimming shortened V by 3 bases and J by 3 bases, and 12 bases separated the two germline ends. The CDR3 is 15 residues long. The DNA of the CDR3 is TGTGCCAGCAGTTTGTCCACAGGGTTCAATCAGCCCCAGCATTTT. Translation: CASSLSTGFNQPQHF.

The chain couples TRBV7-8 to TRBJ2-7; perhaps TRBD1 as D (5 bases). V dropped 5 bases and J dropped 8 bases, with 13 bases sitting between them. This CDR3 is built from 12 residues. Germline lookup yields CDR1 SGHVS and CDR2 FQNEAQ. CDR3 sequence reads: CASSLQTVQQYF. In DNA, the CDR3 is TGTGCCAGCAGCCTACAGACAGTCCAGCAGTACTTC.

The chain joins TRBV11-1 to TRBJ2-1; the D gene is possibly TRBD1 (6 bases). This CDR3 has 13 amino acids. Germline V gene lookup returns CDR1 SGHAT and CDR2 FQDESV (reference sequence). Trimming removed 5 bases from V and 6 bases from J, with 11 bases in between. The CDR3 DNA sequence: TGTGCCAGCAGCCCCGGGACACTCAATGAGCAGTTCTTC. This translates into CASSPGTLNEQFF.

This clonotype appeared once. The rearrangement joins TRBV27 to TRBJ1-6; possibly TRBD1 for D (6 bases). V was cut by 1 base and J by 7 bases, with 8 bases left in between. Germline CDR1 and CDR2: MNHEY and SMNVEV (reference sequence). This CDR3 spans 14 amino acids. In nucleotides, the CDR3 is TGTGCCAGCAGTTTATGGGACACAAATTCACCCCTCCACTTT. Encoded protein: CASSLWDTNSPLHF.

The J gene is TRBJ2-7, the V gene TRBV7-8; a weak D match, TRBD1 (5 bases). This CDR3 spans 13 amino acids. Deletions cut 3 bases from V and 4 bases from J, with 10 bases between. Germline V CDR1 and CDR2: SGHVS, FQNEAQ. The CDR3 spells CASSFAPGYEQYF. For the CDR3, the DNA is TGTGCCAGCAGCTTCGCCCCAGGGTACGAGCAGTACTTC.

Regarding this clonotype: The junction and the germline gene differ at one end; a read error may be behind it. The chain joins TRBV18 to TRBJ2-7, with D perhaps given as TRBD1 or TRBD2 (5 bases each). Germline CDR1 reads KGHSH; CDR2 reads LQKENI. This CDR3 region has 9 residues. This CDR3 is CASSPRGNF. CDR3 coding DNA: TGTGCCAGCTCACCACGGGGGAACTTC.

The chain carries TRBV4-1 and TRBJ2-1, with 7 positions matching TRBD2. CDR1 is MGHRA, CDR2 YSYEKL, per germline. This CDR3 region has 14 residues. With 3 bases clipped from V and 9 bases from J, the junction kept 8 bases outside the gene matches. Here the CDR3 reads CASSHASWGGEQFF. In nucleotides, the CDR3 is TGCGCCAGCAGCCATGCCTCGTGGGGGGGTGAGCAGTTCTTC.

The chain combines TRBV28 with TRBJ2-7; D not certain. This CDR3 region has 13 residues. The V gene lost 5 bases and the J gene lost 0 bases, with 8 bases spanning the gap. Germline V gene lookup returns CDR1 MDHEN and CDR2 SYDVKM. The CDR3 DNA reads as TGTGCCAGCAGTAGGGCGAACTCCTACGAGCAGTACTTC. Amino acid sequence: CASSRANSYEQYF.

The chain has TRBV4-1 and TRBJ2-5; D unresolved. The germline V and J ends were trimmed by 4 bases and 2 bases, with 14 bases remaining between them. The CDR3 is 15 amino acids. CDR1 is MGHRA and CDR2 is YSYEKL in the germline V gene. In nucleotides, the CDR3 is TGCGCCAGCAGCCCATATACGACAACGCAAGAGACCCAGTACTTC. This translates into CASSPYTTTQETQYF.

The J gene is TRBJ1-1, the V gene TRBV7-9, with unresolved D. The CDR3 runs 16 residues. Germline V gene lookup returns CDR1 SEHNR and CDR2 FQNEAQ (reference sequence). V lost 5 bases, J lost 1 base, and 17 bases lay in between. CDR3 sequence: CASSPGLDPGNTEAFF. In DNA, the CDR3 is TGTGCCAGCAGCCCCGGACTCGACCCTGGGAACACTGAAGCTTTCTTT. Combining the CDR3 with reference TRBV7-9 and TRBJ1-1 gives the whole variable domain DTGVSQNPRHKITKRGQNVTFRCDPISEHNRLYWYRQTLGQGPEFLTYFQNEAQLEKSRLLSDRFSAERPKGSFSTLEIQRTEQGDSAMYLCASSPGLDPGNTEAFFGQGTRLTVV.

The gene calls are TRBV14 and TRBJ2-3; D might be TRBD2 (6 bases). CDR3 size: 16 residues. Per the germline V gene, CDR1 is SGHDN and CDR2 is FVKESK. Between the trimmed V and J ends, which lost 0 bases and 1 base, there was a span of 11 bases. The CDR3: CASSQDRERGTDTQYF. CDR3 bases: TGTGCCAGCAGCCAAGATAGGGAGCGGGGCACAGATACGCAGTATTTT.

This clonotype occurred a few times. The CDR3 reads CASSSGAYEQYF. The CDR3 bases are TGTGCCAGCAGTTCCGGGGCCTACGAGCAGTACTTC. This rearrangement joins TRBV27 to TRBJ2-7; tentatively, D is TRBD2 (5 bases). The V end was cut by 4 bases, the J end by 2 bases, with 6 bases between. This CDR3 has 12 residues. Germline lookup yields CDR1 MNHEY and CDR2 SMNVEV (reference sequence).

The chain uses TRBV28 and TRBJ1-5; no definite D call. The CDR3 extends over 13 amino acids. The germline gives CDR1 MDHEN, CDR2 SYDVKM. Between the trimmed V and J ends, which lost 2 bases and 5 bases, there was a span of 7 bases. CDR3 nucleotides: TGTGCCAGCAGTTTAAACAGCTATCAGCCCCAGCATTTT. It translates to CASSLNSYQPQHF.

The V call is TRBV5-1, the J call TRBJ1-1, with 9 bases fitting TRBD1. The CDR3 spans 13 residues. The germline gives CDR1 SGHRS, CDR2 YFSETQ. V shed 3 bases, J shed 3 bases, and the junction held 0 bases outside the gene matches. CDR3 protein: CASSWTGDTEAFF. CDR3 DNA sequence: TGCGCCAGCAGCTGGACAGGGGACACTGAAGCTTTCTTT.

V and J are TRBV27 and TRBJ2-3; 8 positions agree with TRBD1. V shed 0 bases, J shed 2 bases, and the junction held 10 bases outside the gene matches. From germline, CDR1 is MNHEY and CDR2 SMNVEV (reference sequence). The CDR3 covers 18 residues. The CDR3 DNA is TGTGCCAGCAGTTTATCGCCCCCGGACAGGGAATCCACAGATACGCAGTATTTT. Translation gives CASSLSPPDRESTDTQYF.

The CDR3 loop is CASSPGGGHNEQFF. The CDR3 DNA reads as TGTGCCAGCAGTCCGGGCGGGGGTCACAATGAGCAGTTCTTC. The V and J genes are TRBV27 and TRBJ2-1; 7 bases map to TRBD2. V lost 5 bases, J lost 5 bases, and 6 bases stayed unmatched. The CDR3 loop spans 14 amino acids. In germline, CDR1 is MNHEY, CDR2 SMNVEV (reference sequence).

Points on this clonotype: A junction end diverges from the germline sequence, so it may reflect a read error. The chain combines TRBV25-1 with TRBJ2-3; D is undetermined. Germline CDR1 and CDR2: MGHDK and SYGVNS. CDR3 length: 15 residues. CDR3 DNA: TGTGCCAGCAGTAAATATGCCGATGTTGGGAATACGCAGTATTTT. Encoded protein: CASSKYADVGNTQYF.

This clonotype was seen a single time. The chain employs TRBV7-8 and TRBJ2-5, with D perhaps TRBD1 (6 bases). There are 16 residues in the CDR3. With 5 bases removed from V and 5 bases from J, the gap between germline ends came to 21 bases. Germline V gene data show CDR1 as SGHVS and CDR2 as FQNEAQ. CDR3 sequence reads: CASSPTPPLTGETQYF. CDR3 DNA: TGTGCCAGCAGCCCTACCCCCCCCTTAACAGGGGAGACCCAGTACTTC.

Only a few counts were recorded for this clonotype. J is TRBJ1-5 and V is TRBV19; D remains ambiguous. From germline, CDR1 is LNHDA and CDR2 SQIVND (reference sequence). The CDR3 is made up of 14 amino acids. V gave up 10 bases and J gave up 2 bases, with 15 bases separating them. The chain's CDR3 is CAKTSGRGNQPQHF. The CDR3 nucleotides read TGTGCCAAGACTTCCGGGAGAGGCAATCAGCCCCAGCATTTT.

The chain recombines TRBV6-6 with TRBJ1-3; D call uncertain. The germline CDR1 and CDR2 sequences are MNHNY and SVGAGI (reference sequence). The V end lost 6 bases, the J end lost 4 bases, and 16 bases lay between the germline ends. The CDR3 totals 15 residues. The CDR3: CASSLWEGMGNTIYF. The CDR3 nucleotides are TGTGCCAGCAGCCTTTGGGAAGGGATGGGAAACACCATATATTTT.

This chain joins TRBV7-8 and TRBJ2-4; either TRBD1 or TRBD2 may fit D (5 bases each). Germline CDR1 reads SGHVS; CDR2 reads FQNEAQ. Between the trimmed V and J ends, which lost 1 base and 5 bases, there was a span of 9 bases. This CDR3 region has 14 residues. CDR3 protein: CASSLGGIQNIQYF. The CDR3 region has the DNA TGTGCCAGCAGCTTAGGGGGGATCCAAAACATTCAGTACTTC.

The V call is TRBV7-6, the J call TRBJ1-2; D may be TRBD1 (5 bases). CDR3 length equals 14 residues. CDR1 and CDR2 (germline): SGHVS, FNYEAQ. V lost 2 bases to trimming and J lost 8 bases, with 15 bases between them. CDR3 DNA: TGTGCCAGCAGCTTAATGTTTGAGGGGAGCGGCTACACCTTC. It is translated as CASSLMFEGSGYTF.

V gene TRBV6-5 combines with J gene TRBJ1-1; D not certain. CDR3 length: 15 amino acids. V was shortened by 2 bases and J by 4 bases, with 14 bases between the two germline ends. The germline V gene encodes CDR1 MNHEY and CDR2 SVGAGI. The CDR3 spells CASSYPTGGGTEAFF. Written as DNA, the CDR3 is TGTGCCAGCAGTTACCCGACGGGTGGAGGCACTGAAGCTTTCTTT.